Below are 5 T cell receptor beta chains sequenced from a single sample in a study of tumor and adjacent non-tumor tissue in lung cancer. Three rounds of nested PCR, following a modified ARM-PCR protocol, produced the TCRbeta library. TCRdb reprocessed the multiplex PCR reads via MiXCR and lists one record per CDR3 protein. The sample records under 95,000 distinct CDR3 sequences, about four fifths being singletons. RNA was extracted from bulk tissue without any cell sorting. More than 3 cm separated this lung sample from the edge of the tumor. Sequencing input: distant non-tumor lung tissue. The receptor source for this set is a man in his sixties with non-small cell lung cancer.

DNA for the CDR3: TGTACTATCAGACCTACCAGGCGAGGAACAGATACGCAGTATTTT. Amino acids: CTIRPTRRGTDTQYF. The V gene is TRBV12-3 or TRBV12-4, the J gene TRBJ2-3; D remains ambiguous. The CDR3 contains 15 residues.

The genes are TRBV20-1 and TRBJ2-5, with D unclear. Trimming removed 2 bases at V and 9 bases at J, with 19 bases between. There are 14 residues in the CDR3. CDR1 is DFQATT and CDR2 is SNEGSKA in the germline V gene (reference sequence). This CDR3 reads CSARLALTSDAQYF. CDR3 DNA sequence: TGCAGTGCTAGACTCGCCCTCACCTCTGATGCCCAGTACTTC.

As concerns this clonotype: Compared with germline, one end of the junction differs, possibly owing to a read error. The chain carries TRBV29-1 and TRBJ2-1, with 11 bases lining up with TRBD2. The CDR3 loop spans 13 amino acids. The germline CDR1 and CDR2 sequences are SQVTM and ANQGSEA. For the CDR3, the DNA is TGCAGCGTTGAGGTTAGCGGGAGGGATAGCAGTGTCTTC. Its protein is CSVEVSGRDSSVF.

A note on this clonotype: A junction end diverges from the germline sequence, so it may reflect a read error. This chain uses TRBV5-4 with TRBJ1-1; the D gene is possibly TRBD1 (6 bases). Germline V lookup: CDR1 SGHNT, CDR2 YYREEE (reference sequence). The CDR3 totals 17 residues. The CDR3 spells CASSAGPQGRGYTEAIF. The CDR3 DNA reads as TGTGCCAGCAGCGCCGGTCCACAGGGACGAGGCTACACTGAAGCTATCTTT.

About this clonotype itself: This likely comes from a read error, as the CDR3 has no conserved phenylalanine or tryptophan at its end. The DNA is left out, because the CDR3 cannot be placed on it with certainty; the CDR3 is given as TCRdb lists it. This rearrangement joins TRBV6-5 to TRBJ2-6; the D call of TRBD2 is as the table states it, not checked on the DNA. Germline CDR1 reads MNHEY; CDR2 reads SVGAGI. With termini counted, the CDR3 has 17 amino acids. This CDR3 reads CACSLAGASSGANVLTL.